Listed below are T cell receptor beta chains from one sample, sequenced in a study of blood T cell repertoires in COVID-19. TCRdb's copy holds only in-frame clones and misses some; the assay was immunoSEQ multiplex PCR. The data contain about 180,000 clones, more than 65% of them singletons. The sequenced material came from peripheral blood. These TCRs come from a woman aged 80 or over with active or convalescent COVID-19. CDR3s include the opening cysteine and the closing phenylalanine or tryptophan. The D gene is left open where the match is weak. Clone size is not always given. Where it is, it says once, few, many or a class for expanded clones.

D gene	J gene	clone size	V gene	CDR3 protein	CDR3 DNA
TRBD2	TRBJ2-1	-	TRBV20-1	CSASLLLAGGNEQFF	TGCAGTGCTAGTCTCTTACTAGCGGGCGGCAATGAGCAGTTCTTC
TRBD1	TRBJ1-2	-	TRBV28	CASSPGQGIYGYTF	TGTGCCAGCAGCCCAGGACAGGGGATCTATGGCTACACCTTC
TRBD2	TRBJ2-4	-	TRBV2	CASSGVLAAQNIQYF	TGTGCCAGCAGTGGCGTCCTAGCGGCCCAAAACATTCAGTACTTC
TRBD1	TRBJ1-1	-	TRBV9	CASSPTGTGVTEAFF	TGTGCCAGCAGCCCAACCGGGACAGGGGTGACTGAAGCTTTCTTT
-	TRBJ2-3	-	TRBV5-1	CASSRGSSADTQYF	TGCGCCAGCAGCCGCGGGTCATCCGCGGATACGCAGTATTTT
-	TRBJ1-3	-	TRBV5-1	CASSLVPGQRENTIYF	TGCGCCAGCAGCTTGGTACCGGGACAAAGAGAAAACACCATATATTTT
-	TRBJ2-7	-	TRBV18	CASSPLQGPYEQYF	TGTGCCAGCTCACCATTACAGGGCCCCTACGAGCAGTACTTC
-	TRBJ2-1	-	TRBV5-4	CASSLTSKSSYNEQFF	TGTGCCAGCAGCTTAACTAGCAAGAGCTCCTACAATGAGCAGTTCTTC
TRBD1	TRBJ1-4	once	TRBV5-5	CASSPLTGSNEKLFF	TGTGCCAGCAGCCCTCTGACAGGGAGTAATGAAAAACTGTTTTTT
TRBD2	TRBJ2-4	-	TRBV9	CASSPRGGRESSKNIQYF	TGTGCCAGCAGCCCACGAGGTGGGCGGGAGTCCTCCAAAAACATTCAGTACTTC